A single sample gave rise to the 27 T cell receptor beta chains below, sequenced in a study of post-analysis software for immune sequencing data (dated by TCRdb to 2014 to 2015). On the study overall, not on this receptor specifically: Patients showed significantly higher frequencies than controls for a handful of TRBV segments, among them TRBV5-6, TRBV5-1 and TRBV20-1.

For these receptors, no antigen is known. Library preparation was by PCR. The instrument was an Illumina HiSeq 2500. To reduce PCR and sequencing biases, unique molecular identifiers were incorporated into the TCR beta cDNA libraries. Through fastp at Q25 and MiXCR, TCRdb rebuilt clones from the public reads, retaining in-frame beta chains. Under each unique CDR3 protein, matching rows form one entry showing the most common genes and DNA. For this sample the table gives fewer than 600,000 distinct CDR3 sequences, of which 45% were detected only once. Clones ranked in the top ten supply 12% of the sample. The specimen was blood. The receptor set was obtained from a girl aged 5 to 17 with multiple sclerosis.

CDR3 sequence reads: CATSRDRPETQYF. DNA of the CDR3: TGTGCCACCAGCAGAGATCGCCCGGAGACCCAGTACTTC. V is TRBV15 and J is TRBJ2-5; D remains ambiguous. Germline values: CDR1 LNHNV, CDR2 YYDKDF (reference sequence). The CDR3 is 13 amino acids. The V end was cut by 0 bases, the J end by 5 bases, with 7 bases between.

For the CDR3, the DNA is TGTGCCAGCAGCTTCCAGGTCACCTTC. Translation: CASSFQVTF. The chain recombines TRBV5-8 with TRBJ1-2, with D hard to call. This CDR3 has 9 residues. V gave up 2 bases and J gave up 13 bases, with 6 bases separating them. Germline-derived CDR1 and CDR2 are SGHTS and YDEGEE.

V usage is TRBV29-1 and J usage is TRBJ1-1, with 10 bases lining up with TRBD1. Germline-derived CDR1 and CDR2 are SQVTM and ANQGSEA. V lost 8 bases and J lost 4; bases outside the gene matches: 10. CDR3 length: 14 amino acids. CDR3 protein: CSTATGTGATEAFF. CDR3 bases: TGCAGCACTGCCACCGGGACAGGGGCCACTGAAGCTTTCTTT.

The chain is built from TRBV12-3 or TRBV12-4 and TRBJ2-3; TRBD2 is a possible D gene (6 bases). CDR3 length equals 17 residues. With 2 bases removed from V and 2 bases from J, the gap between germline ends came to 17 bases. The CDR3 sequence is CASSLWGDPYLTDTQYF. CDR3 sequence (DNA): TGTGCCAGCAGTTTATGGGGGGACCCCTACCTCACAGATACGCAGTATTTT.

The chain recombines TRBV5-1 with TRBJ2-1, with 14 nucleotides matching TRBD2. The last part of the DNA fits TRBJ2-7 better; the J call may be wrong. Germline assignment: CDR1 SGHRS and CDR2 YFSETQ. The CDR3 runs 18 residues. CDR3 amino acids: CASSPGTSGSISYNEQYF. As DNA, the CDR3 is TGCGCCAGCAGCCCCGGGACTAGCGGGAGTATTTCCTACAATGAGCAGTACTTC.

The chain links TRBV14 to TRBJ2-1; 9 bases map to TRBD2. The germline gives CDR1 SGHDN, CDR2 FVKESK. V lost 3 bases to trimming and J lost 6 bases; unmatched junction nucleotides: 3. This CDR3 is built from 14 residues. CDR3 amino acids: CASSQLAGFNEQFF. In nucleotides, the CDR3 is TGTGCCAGCAGCCAGCTAGCGGGGTTCAATGAGCAGTTCTTC.

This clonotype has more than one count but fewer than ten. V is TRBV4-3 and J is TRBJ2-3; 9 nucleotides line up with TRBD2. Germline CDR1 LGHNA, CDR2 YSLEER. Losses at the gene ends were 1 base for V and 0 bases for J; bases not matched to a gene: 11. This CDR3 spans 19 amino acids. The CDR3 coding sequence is TGCGCCAGCAGCCAAGGAGCGCTTGGGGCGGGAGGGAGCACAGATACGCAGTATTTT. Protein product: CASSQGALGAGGSTDTQYF.

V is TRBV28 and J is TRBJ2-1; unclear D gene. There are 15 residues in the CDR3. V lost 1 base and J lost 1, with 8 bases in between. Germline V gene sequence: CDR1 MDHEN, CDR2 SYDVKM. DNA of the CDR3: TGTGCCAGCAGTTTATTAGACAAATCCTACAATGAGCAGTTCTTC. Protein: CASSLLDKSYNEQFF.

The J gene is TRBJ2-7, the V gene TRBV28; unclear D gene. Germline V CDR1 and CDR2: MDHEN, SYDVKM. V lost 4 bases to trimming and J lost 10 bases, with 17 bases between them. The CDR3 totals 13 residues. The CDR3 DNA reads TGTGCCAGCAGTTCCCCCTCGACCCAGGCCCAGTACTTC. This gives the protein CASSSPSTQAQYF. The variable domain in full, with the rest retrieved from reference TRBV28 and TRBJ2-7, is DVKVTQSSRYLVKRTGEKVFLECVQDMDHENMFWYRQDPGLGLRLIYFSYDVKMKEKGDIPEGYSVSREKKERFSLILESASTNQTSMYLCASSSPSTQAQYFGPGTRLTVT.

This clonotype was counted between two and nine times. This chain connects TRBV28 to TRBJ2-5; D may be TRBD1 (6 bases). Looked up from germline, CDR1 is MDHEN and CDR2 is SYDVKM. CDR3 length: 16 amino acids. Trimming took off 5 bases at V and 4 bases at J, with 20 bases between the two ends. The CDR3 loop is CASSMTHKDSAETQYF. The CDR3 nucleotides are TGTGCCAGCAGTATGACACACAAGGACAGTGCAGAGACCCAGTACTTC.

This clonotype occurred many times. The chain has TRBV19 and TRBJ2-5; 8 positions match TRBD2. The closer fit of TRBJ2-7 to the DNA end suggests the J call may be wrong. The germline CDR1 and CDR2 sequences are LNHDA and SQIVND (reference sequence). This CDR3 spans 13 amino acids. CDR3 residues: CASSLGLGNEQYF. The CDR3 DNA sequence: TGTGCCAGTAGCCTGGGACTAGGAAACGAGCAGTACTTC.

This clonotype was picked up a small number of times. The CDR3 nucleotides are TGCAGTGCTACCCGGGACTCAATGCCAACTCGGGTCTCCGGCTCGTACAATGAGCAGTTCTTC. This translates into CSATRDSMPTRVSGSYNEQFF. The V gene is TRBV20-1, the J gene TRBJ2-1; maybe TRBD2 (6 bases). This CDR3 comprises 21 residues. The V end lost 4 bases, the J end lost 4 bases, and 35 bases lay between the germline ends. Germline V gene data show CDR1 as DFQATT and CDR2 as SNEGSKA (reference sequence).

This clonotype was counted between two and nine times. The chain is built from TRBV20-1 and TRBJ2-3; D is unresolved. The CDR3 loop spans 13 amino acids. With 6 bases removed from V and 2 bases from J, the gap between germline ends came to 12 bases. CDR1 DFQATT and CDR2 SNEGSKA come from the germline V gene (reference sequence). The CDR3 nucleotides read TGCAGTGCCAGACGATCCTCCACAGATACGCAGTATTTT. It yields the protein CSARRSSTDTQYF.

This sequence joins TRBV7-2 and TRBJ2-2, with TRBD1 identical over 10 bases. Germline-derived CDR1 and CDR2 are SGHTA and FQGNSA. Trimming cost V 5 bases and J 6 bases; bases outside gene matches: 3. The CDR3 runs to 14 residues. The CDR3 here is CASSLDRGAGELFF. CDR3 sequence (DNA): TGTGCCAGCAGCCTGGACAGGGGGGCCGGGGAGCTGTTTTTT.

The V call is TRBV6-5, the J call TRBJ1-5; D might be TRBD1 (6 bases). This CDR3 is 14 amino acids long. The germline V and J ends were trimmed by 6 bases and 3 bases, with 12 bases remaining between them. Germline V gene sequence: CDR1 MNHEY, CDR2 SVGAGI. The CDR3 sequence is CASSQGQNNQPQHF. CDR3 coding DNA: TGTGCCAGCAGCCAAGGACAGAACAATCAGCCCCAGCATTTT.

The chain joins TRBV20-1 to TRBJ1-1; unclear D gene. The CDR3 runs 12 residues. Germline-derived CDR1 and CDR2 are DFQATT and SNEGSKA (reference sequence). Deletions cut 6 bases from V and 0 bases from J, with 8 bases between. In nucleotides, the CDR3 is TGCAGTGCAAAGCGAATGAACACTGAAGCTTTCTTT. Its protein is CSAKRMNTEAFF.

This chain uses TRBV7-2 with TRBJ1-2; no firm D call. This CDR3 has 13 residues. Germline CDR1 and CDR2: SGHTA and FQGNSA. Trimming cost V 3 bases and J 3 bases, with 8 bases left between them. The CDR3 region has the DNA TGTGCCAGCAGCTTGGTTCTCGACTATGGCTACACCTTC. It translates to CASSLVLDYGYTF.

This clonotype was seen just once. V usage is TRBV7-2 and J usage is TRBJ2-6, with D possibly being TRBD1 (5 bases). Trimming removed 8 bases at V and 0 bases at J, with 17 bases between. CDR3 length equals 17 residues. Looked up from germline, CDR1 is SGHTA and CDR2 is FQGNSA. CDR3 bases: TGTGCCAGCTCACCAAAGGAACAGGTCTCTGGGGCCAACGTCCTGACTTTC. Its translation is CASSPKEQVSGANVLTF.

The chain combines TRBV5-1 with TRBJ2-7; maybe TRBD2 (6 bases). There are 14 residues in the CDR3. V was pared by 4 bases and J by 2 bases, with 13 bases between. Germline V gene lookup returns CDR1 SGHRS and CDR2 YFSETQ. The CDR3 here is CASSAVAAAYEQYF. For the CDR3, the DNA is TGCGCCAGCAGCGCGGTAGCGGCTGCCTACGAGCAGTACTTC.

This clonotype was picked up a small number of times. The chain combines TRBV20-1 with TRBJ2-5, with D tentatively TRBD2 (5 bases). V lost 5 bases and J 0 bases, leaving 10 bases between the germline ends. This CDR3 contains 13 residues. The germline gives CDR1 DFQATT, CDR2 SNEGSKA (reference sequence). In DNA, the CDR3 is TGCAGTGCTTACCGGGATAACCAAGAGACCCAGTACTTC. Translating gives CSAYRDNQETQYF.

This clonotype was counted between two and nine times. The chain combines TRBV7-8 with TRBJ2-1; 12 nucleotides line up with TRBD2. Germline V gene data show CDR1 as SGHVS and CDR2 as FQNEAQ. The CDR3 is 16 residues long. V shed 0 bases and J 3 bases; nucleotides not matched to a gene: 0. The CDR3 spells CASSLAGLAGYNEQFF. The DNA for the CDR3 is TGTGCCAGCAGCTTAGCGGGACTAGCGGGCTACAATGAGCAGTTCTTC.

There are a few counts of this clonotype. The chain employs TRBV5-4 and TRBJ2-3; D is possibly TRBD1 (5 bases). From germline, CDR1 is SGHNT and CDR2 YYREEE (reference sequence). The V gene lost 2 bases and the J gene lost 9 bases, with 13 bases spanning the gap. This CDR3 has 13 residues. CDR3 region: CASSFGDRQTQYF. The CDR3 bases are TGTGCCAGCAGCTTCGGAGACAGACAAACGCAGTATTTT.

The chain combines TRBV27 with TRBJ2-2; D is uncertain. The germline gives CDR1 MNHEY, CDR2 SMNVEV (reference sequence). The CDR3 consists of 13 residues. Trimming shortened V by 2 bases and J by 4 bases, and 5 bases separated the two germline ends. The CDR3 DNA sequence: TGTGCCAGCAGTTTACAAGGCACCGGGGAGCTGTTTTTT. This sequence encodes CASSLQGTGELFF.

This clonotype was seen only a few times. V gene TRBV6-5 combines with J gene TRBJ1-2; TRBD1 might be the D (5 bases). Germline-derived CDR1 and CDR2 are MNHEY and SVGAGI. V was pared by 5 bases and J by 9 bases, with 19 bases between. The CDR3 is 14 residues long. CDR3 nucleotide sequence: TGTGCCAGCAGTCGGGGGACCGACTCTTACAGCTACACCTTC. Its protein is CASSRGTDSYSYTF.

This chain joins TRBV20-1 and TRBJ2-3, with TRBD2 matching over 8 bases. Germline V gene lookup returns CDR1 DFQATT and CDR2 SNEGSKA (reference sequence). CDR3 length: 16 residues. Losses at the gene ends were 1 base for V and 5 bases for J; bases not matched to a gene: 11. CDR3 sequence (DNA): TGCAGTGCTAGAGGGGGACGAGCGGGAGCTGGAGATACGCAGTATTTT. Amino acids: CSARGGRAGAGDTQYF.

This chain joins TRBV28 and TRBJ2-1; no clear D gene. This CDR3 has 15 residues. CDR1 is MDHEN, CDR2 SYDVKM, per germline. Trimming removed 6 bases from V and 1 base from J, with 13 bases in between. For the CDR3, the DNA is TGTGCCAGCAGAAGGAACATACAGTCCTACAATGAGCAGTTCTTC. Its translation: CASRRNIQSYNEQFF.

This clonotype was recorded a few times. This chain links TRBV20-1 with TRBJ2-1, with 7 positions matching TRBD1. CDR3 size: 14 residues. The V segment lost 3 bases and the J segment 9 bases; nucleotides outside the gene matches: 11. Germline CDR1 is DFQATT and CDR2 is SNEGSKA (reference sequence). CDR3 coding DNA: TGCAGTGCTAGGATACAGGGGAGCCTTGGTGAGCAGTTCTTC. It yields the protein CSARIQGSLGEQFF.